Included here is one T cell receptor (beta chain) sequence, with context. What it recognizes is unknown. TCRdb used MiXCR to reprocess the multiplex PCR reads, holding one entry per CDR3 protein. The table lists about 110,000 distinct CDR3 sequences, about 29% of them singletons. This entry belongs to a study of breast tumors, draining lymph nodes, adjacent tissues. The lymph nodes were axillary draining lymph nodes from breast cancer patients. The study's findings and limits: Luminal-like breast cancer showed significantly greater tumor-nontumor repertoire similarity than basal-like breast cancer did. Tumors had less TCR diversity than lymph nodes, more than nontumor tissue. Data fit most tumor T cells coming from lymph node, expanding in tumor.

This TCR was recovered from a female donor with breast cancer. Some clones in this sample may be carry-over from other donors' samples. Sample: axillary lymph node tissue.

The DNA of the CDR3 is TGTGCCAGCAGCCTCGGGACAGGGGGTGTCTATGGCTACACCTTC. Amino acids: CASSLGTGGVYGYTF. The V gene is TRBV5-4, the J gene TRBJ1-2; 11 nucleotides agree with TRBD1. CDR1 SGHNT and CDR2 YYREEE come from the germline V gene (reference sequence). The CDR3 is 15 residues long. After removal of 4 bases from V and 4 bases from J, the junction contained 6 bases not matched to a gene.